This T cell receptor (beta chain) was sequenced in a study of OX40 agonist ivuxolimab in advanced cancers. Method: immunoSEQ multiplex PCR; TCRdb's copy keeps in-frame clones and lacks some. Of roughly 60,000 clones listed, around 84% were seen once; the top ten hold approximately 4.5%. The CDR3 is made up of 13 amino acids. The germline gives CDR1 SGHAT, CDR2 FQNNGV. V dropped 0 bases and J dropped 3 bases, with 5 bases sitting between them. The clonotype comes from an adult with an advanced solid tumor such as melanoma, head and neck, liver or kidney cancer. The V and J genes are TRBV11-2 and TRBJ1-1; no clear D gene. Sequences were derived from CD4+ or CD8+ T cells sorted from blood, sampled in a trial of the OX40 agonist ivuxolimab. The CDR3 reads CASSLDRYTEAFF. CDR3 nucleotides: TGTGCCAGCAGCTTAGATCGGTACACTGAAGCTTTCTTT. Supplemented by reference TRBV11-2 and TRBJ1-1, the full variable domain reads EAGVAQSPRYKIIEKRQSVAFWCNPISGHATLYWYQQILGQGPKLLIQFQNNGVVDDSQLPKDRFSAERLKGVDSTLKIQPAKLEDSAVYLCASSLDRYTEAFFGQGTRLTVV.